In this sample, the clone carrying this T cell receptor beta chain turned up once. Original handling: Counts of nucleated cells, estimated from reference gene primer amplification, were obtained. Sequencing used immunoSEQ multiplex PCR; TCRdb keeps in-frame clones, though not all of them. The D gene and trimming were derived from the DNA, and the V and J assignments and clone size from that table. The sample records around 300,000 clones, around 85% being singletons. The sample comes from a study of blood T cell repertoires in COVID-19. Trimming cost V 3 bases and J 0 bases, with 6 bases left between them. CDR1 and CDR2 from the germline V gene are LNHDA and SQIVND (reference sequence). This CDR3 is 14 amino acids long.

The chain couples TRBV19 to TRBJ2-1; D not certain. The sequence came from a woman aged 70 to 79 with acute or convalescent COVID-19. Sequencing used peripheral blood. As DNA, the CDR3 is TGTGCCAGTAGTATGGAGAGCTCCTACAATGAGCAGTTCTTC. Translation gives CASSMESSYNEQFF.